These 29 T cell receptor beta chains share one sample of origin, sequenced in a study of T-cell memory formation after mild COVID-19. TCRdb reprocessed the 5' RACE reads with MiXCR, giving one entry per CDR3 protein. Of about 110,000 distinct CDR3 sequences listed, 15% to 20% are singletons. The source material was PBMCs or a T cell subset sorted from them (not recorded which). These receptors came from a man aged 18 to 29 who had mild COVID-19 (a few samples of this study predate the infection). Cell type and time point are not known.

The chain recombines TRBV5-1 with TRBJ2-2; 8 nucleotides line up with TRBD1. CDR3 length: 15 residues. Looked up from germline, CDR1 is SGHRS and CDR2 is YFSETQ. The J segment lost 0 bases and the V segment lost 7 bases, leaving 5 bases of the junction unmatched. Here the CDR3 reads CASERTGTNTGELFF. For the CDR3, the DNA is TGCGCCAGCGAGCGGACAGGGACGAACACCGGGGAGCTGTTTTTT.

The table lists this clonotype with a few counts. CDR3 in DNA: TGCAGCGTTGGGTCGGGCCCCAATGAAAAACTGTTTTTT. Its translation is CSVGSGPNEKLFF. The V and J genes are TRBV29-1 and TRBJ1-4; D uncertain. This CDR3 spans 13 amino acids. Germline loops: CDR1 SQVTM, CDR2 ANQGSEA. V was trimmed by 4 bases and J by 5 bases, leaving 11 bases between them.

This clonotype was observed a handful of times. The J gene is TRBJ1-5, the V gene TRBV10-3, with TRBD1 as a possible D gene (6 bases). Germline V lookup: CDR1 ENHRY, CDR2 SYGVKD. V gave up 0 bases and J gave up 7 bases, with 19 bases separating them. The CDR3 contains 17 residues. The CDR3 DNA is TGTGCCATCAGTGAGTCGAACGCCAGGGGCGGCGACCAGCCCCAGCATTTT. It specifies CAISESNARGGDQPQHF.

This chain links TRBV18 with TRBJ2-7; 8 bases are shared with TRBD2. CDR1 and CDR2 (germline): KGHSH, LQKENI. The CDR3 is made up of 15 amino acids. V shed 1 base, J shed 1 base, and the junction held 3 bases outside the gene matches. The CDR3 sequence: CASSPQAGVSYEQYF. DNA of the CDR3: TGTGCCAGCTCACCACAAGCGGGGGTGTCCTACGAGCAGTACTTC.

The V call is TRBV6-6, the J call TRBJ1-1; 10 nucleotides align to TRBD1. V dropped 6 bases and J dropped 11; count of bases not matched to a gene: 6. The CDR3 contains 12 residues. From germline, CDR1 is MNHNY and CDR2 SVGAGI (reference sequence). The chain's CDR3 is CASRTTGGEAFF. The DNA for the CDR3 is TGTGCCAGCAGAACGACAGGGGGCGAGGCTTTCTTT.

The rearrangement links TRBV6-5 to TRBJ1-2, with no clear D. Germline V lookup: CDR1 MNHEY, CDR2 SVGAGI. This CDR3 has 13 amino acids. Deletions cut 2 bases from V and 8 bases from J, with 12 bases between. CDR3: CASSYDGRVGYTF. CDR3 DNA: TGTGCCAGCAGTTACGACGGCCGAGTAGGCTACACCTTC.

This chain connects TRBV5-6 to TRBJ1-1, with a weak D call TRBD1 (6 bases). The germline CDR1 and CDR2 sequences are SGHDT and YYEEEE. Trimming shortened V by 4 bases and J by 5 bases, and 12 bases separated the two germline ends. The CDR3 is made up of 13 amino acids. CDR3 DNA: TGTGCCAGCAGCCTCAGGGGTTGGACTGAAGCTTTCTTT. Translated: CASSLRGWTEAFF.

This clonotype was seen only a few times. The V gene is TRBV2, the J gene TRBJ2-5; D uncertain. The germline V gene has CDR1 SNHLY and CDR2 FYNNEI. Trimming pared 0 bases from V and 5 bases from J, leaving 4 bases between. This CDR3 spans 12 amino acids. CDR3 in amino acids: CASSEARETQYF. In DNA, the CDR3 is TGTGCCAGCAGTGAAGCAAGGGAGACCCAGTACTTC.

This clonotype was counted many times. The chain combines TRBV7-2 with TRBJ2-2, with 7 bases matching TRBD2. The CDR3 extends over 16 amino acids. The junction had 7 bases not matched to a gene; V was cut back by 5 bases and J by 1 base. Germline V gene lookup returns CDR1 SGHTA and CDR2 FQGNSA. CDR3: CASSPRTGGNTGELFF. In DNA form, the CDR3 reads TGTGCCAGCAGCCCGCGAACGGGGGGGAACACCGGGGAGCTGTTTTTT.

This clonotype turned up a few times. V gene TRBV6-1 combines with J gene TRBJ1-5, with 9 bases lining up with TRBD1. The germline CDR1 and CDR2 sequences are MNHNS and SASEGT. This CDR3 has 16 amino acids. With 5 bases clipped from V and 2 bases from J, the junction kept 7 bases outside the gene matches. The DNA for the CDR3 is TGTGCCAGCAGTTCGGGACAGGGATTAGGCAATCAGCCCCAGCATTTT. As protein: CASSSGQGLGNQPQHF.

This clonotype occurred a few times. CDR3 region: CAIRGTGNSYEQYF. The DNA of the CDR3 is TGTGCCATCAGGGGGACAGGAAACTCCTACGAGCAGTACTTC. The chain links TRBV10-3 to TRBJ2-7; 8 bases agree with TRBD1. Germline trimming cut 6 bases from V and 0 bases from J; bases unmatched to any gene: 4. CDR1 is ENHRY and CDR2 is SYGVKD in the germline V gene. CDR3 length: 14 amino acids.

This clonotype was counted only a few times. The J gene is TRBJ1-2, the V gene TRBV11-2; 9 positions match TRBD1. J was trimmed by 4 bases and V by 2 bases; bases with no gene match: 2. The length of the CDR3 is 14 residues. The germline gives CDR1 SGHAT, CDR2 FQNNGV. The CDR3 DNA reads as TGTGCCAGCAGCTTATTGGGACAGGGCTATGGCTACACCTTC. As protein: CASSLLGQGYGYTF.

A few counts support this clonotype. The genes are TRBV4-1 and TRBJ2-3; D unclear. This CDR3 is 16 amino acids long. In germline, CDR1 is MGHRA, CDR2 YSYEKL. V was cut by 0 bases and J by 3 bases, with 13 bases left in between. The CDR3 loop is CASSQDRDGRTDTQYF. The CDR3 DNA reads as TGCGCCAGCAGCCAAGATCGAGACGGTCGAACAGATACGCAGTATTTT.

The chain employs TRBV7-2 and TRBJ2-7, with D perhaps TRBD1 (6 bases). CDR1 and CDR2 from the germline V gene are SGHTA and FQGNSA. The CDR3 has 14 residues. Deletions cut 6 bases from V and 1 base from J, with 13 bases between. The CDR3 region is CASRPATGSYEQYV. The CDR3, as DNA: TGTGCCAGCAGACCGGCGACAGGATCCTACGAGCAGTACGTC.

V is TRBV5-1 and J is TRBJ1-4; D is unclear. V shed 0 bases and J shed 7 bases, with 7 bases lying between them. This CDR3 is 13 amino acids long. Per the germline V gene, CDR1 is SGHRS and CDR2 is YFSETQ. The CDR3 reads CASSLVSGEKLFF. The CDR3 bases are TGCGCCAGCAGCTTGGTCAGCGGTGAAAAACTGTTTTTT.

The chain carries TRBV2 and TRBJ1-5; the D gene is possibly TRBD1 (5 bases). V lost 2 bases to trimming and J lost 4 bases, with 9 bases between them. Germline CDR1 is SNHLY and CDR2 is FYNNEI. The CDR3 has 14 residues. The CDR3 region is CASSELAGNQPQHF. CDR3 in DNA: TGTGCCAGCAGTGAACTGGCAGGGAATCAGCCCCAGCATTTT. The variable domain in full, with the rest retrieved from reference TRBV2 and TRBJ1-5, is EPEVTQTPSHQVTQMGQEVILRCVPISNHLYFYWYRQILGQKVEFLVSFYNNEISEKSEIFDDQFSVERPDGSNFTLKIRSTKLEDSAMYFCASSELAGNQPQHFGDGTRLSIL.

The CDR3: CASSGDRGGEQFF. In DNA form, the CDR3 reads TGCGCCAGCAGCGGCGACAGGGGTGGTGAGCAGTTCTTC. The chain carries TRBV5-1 and TRBJ2-1; TRBD1 aligns across 8 bases. V dropped 4 bases and J dropped 9; count of bases not matched to a gene: 6. The CDR3 has 13 amino acids. Germline V gene sequence: CDR1 SGHRS, CDR2 YFSETQ. Combining the CDR3 with reference TRBV5-1 and TRBJ2-1 gives the whole variable domain KAGVTQTPRYLIKTRGQQVTLSCSPISGHRSVSWYQQTPGQGLQFLFEYFSETQRNKGNFPGRFSGRQFSNSRSEMNVSTLELGDSALYLCASSGDRGGEQFFGPGTRLTVL.

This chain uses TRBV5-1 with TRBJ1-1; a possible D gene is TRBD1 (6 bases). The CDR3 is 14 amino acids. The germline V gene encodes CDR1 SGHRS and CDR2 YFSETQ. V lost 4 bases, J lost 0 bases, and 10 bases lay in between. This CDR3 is CASSRGQLNTEAFF. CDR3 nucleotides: TGCGCCAGCAGCCGCGGACAGTTGAACACTGAAGCTTTCTTT.

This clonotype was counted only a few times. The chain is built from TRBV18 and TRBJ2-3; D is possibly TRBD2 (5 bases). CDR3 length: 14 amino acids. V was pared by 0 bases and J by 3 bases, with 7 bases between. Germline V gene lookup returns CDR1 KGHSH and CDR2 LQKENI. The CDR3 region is CASSPPTRTDTQYF. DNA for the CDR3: TGTGCCAGCTCACCACCCACTAGGACAGATACGCAGTATTTT. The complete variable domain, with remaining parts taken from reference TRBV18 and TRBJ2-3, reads NAGVMQNPRHLVRRRGQEARLRCSPMKGHSHVYWYRQLPEEGLKFMVYLQKENIIDESGMPKERFSAEFPKEGPSILRIQQVVRGDSAAYFCASSPPTRTDTQYFGPGTRLTVL.

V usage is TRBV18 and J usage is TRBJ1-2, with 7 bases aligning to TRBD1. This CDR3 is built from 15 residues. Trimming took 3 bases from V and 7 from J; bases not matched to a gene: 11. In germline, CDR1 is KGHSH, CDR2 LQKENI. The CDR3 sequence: CASSPDATGLLGYTF. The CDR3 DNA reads TGTGCCAGCTCACCGGATGCGACAGGGCTGCTTGGCTACACCTTC.

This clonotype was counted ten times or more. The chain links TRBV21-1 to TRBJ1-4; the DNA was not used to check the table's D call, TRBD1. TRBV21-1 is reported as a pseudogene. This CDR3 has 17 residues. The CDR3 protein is CASSNGTGDRINEKLFF. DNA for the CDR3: TGTGCCAGCAGCAACGGAACAGGGGACAGAATTAATGAAAAACTGTTTTTT.

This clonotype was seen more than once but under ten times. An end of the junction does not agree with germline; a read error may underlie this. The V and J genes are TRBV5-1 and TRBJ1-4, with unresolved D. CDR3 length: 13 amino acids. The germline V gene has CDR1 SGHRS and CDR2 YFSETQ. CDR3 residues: CASRLGTNEKLFF. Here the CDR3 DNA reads TGCGCCAGCAGGTTGGGGACTAATGAAAAACTGTTTTTT. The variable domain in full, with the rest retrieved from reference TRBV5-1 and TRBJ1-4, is KAGVTQTPRYLIKTRGQQVTLSCSPISGHRSVSWYQQTPGQGLQFLFEYFSETQRNKGNFPGRFSGRQFSNSRSEMNVSTLELGDSALYLCASRLGTNEKLFFGSGTQLSVL.

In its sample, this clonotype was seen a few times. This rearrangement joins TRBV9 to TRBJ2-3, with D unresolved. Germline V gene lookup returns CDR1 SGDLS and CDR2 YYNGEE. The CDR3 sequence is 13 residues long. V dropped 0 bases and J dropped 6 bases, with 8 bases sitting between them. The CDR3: CASSVGMPDTQYF. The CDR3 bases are TGTGCCAGCAGCGTAGGAATGCCGGATACGCAGTATTTT. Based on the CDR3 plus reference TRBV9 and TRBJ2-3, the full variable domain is DSGVTQTPKHLITATGQRVTLRCSPRSGDLSVYWYQQSLDQGLQFLIQYYNGEERAKGNILERFSAQQFPDLHSELNLSSLELGDSALYFCASSVGMPDTQYFGPGTRLTVL.

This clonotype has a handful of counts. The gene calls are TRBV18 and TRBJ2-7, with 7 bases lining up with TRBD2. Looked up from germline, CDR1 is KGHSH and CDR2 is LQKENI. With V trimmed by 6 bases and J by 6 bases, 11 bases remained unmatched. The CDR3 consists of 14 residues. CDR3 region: CASSRAYGGSEQYV. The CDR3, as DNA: TGTGCCAGCTCGCGAGCCTACGGGGGGAGCGAGCAGTACGTC.

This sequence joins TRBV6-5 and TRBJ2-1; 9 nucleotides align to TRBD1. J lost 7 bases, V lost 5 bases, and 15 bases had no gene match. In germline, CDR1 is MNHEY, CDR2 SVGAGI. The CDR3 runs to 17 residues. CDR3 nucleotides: TGTGCCAGCAGTAGAAGACAGGGGGTGGGGTTGAGGAATGAGCAGTTCTTC. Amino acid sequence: CASSRRQGVGLRNEQFF.

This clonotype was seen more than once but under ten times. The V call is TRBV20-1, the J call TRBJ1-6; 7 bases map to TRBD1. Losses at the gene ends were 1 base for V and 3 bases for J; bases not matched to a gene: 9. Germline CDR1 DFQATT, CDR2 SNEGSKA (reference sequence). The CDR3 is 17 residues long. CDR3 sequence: CSARAGTADYYNSPLHF. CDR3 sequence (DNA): TGCAGTGCTAGAGCCGGGACAGCTGATTACTATAATTCACCCCTCCACTTT.

CDR3 in amino acids: CASGEEAGAFEAFF. In nucleotides, the CDR3 is TGTGCCAGCGGCGAGGAGGCAGGCGCCTTTGAAGCTTTCTTT. The chain couples TRBV27 to TRBJ1-1; no clear D gene. This CDR3 comprises 14 residues. Trimming removed 8 bases at V and 7 bases at J, with 20 bases between. Germline CDR1 reads MNHEY; CDR2 reads SMNVEV (reference sequence).

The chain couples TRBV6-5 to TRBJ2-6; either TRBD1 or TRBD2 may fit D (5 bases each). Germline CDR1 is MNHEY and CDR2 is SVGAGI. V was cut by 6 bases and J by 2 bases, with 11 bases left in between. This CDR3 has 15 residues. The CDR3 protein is CASRGRGAGANVLTF. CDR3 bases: TGTGCCAGCAGAGGCCGGGGCGCTGGGGCCAACGTCCTGACTTTC.

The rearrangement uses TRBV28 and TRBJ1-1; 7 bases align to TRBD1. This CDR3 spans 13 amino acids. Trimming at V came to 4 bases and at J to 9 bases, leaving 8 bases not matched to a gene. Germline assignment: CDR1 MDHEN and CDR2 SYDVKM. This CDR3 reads CASSSLVQGKAFF. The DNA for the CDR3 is TGTGCCAGCAGTTCGCTCGTACAGGGGAAAGCTTTCTTT.